These 7 T cell receptor beta chains were sequenced from one sample in a study of a mutant IDH1 vaccine in newly diagnosed glioma. Described time point: baseline, week 1 (first vaccination visit). As to treatment: pre-vaccination baseline after standard-of-care therapy. The method was immunoSEQ multiplex PCR; TCRdb's version includes in-frame clones alone and lacks a portion of them. The top ten hold roughly 6.8% of the sample, which has some 100,000 clones, roughly 80% seen once. Source: PBMCs, taken from a glioma patient treated with radiotherapy, temozolomide or both. All receptors come from a woman aged 50 to 60 with glioma.

J is TRBJ1-2 and V is TRBV5-5; weak D call: TRBD1 (5 bases). V was shortened by 5 bases and J by 7 bases, with 18 bases between the two germline ends. This CDR3 has 14 amino acids. Germline V gene lookup returns CDR1 SGHKS and CDR2 YYEKEE (reference sequence). In DNA, the CDR3 is TGTGCCAGCAGTTTATCGGACGGGGGGAGTGGCTACACCTTC. It translates to CASSLSDGGSGYTF.

The chain couples TRBV19 to TRBJ1-3, with D hard to call. Per germline, CDR1 LNHDA and CDR2 SQIVND (reference sequence). The CDR3 extends over 14 amino acids. Trimming left V 4 bases short and J 2 bases short, with 9 bases between. The CDR3 nucleotides are TGTGCCAGTAGTACCGGGTCGACTGGAAACACCATATATTTT. Translating it yields CASSTGSTGNTIYF.

This clone was observed a few times. The gene calls are TRBV5-4 and TRBJ1-1; 7 bases align to TRBD1. The junction had 14 bases not matched to a gene; V was cut back by 3 bases and J by 6 bases. CDR3 length equals 16 residues. CDR1 and CDR2 from the germline V gene are SGHNT and YYREEE (reference sequence). The CDR3 protein is CASSSLPDRAKPEAFF. The DNA for the CDR3 is TGTGCCAGCAGCTCCCTACCAGACAGGGCTAAGCCTGAAGCTTTCTTT.

The chain couples TRBV11-2 to TRBJ1-1; D is ambiguous. CDR1 and CDR2 (germline): SGHAT, FQNNGV. Trimming cost V 6 bases and J 1 base, with 9 bases left between them. The CDR3 has 13 amino acids. DNA for the CDR3: TGTGCCAGCAGTCTATATGGGAACACTGAAGCTTTCTTT. It translates to CASSLYGNTEAFF.

V usage is TRBV6-1 and J usage is TRBJ2-3; D ambiguous. CDR3 length: 14 residues. CDR1 is MNHNS and CDR2 is SASEGT in the germline V gene. Trimming pared 7 bases from V and 4 bases from J, leaving 15 bases between. The CDR3 loop reads CASKESQAPDTQYF. The CDR3 DNA reads TGTGCCAGCAAGGAGAGCCAGGCCCCAGATACGCAGTATTTT.

The chain uses TRBV28 and TRBJ1-1; tentatively, D is TRBD1 (6 bases). Germline V gene lookup returns CDR1 MDHEN and CDR2 SYDVKM. V was trimmed by 6 bases and J by 1 base, leaving 15 bases between them. The CDR3 is 15 amino acids. This CDR3 is CASSLGGVGNTEAFF. The CDR3 DNA reads as TGTGCCAGCAGCCTAGGGGGGGTCGGGAACACTGAAGCTTTCTTT.

The chain links TRBV29-1 to TRBJ2-1; D is ambiguous. V lost 0 bases, J lost 10 bases, and 13 bases lay in between. Germline V CDR1 and CDR2: SQVTM, ANQGSEA. The CDR3 loop spans 13 amino acids. CDR3 region: CSVEDLRAMEQFF. CDR3 coding DNA: TGCAGCGTTGAAGATCTTCGGGCCATGGAGCAGTTCTTC.